This T cell receptor (beta chain) was documented in a study of regulatory T cells in long-lasting Graves disease. V shed 2 bases, J shed 6 bases, and the junction held 7 bases outside the gene matches. Germline lookup yields CDR1 SGHTS and CDR2 YDEGEE. The CDR3 has 15 amino acids. This clonotype occurred many times. For TCR beta, libraries came from iRepertoire HTBI primers and Arm-PCR of CDR3 regions. TCRdb analysed the multiplex PCR reads with MiXCR anew, one entry per CDR3 protein. The repertoire holds approximately 390,000 distinct CDR3 sequences, with around 15% as singletons. Regarding time point: newly diagnosed GD, antithyroid drugs for less than 3 months. Preparation of the TCR library used RNA extracted from PBMCs. A volume of approximately 8.4 milliliters of peripheral blood was collected in EDTA tubes. In addition, the sample was reused for a study of T cells in Graves' hyperthyroidism and ophthalmopathy.

The source is a woman aged 18-29 years with Graves disease. The chain has TRBV5-8 and TRBJ2-7; 11 bases fit TRBD1. Source: peripheral blood mononuclear cells (PBMCs), taken at new diagnosis, from a patient treated with antithyroid drugs. DNA of the CDR3: TGTGCCAGCAGCTTAGCCGGGACAGGGGGTTCCGAGCAGTACTTC. Translated: CASSLAGTGGSEQYF. The full variable domain, with the rest looked up from reference TRBV5-8 and TRBJ2-7, is EAGVTQSPTHLIKTRGQQATLRCSPISGHTSVYWYQQALGLGLQFLLWYDEGEERNRGNFPPRFSGRQFPNYSSELNVNALELEDSALYLCASSLAGTGGSEQYFGPGTRLTVT.